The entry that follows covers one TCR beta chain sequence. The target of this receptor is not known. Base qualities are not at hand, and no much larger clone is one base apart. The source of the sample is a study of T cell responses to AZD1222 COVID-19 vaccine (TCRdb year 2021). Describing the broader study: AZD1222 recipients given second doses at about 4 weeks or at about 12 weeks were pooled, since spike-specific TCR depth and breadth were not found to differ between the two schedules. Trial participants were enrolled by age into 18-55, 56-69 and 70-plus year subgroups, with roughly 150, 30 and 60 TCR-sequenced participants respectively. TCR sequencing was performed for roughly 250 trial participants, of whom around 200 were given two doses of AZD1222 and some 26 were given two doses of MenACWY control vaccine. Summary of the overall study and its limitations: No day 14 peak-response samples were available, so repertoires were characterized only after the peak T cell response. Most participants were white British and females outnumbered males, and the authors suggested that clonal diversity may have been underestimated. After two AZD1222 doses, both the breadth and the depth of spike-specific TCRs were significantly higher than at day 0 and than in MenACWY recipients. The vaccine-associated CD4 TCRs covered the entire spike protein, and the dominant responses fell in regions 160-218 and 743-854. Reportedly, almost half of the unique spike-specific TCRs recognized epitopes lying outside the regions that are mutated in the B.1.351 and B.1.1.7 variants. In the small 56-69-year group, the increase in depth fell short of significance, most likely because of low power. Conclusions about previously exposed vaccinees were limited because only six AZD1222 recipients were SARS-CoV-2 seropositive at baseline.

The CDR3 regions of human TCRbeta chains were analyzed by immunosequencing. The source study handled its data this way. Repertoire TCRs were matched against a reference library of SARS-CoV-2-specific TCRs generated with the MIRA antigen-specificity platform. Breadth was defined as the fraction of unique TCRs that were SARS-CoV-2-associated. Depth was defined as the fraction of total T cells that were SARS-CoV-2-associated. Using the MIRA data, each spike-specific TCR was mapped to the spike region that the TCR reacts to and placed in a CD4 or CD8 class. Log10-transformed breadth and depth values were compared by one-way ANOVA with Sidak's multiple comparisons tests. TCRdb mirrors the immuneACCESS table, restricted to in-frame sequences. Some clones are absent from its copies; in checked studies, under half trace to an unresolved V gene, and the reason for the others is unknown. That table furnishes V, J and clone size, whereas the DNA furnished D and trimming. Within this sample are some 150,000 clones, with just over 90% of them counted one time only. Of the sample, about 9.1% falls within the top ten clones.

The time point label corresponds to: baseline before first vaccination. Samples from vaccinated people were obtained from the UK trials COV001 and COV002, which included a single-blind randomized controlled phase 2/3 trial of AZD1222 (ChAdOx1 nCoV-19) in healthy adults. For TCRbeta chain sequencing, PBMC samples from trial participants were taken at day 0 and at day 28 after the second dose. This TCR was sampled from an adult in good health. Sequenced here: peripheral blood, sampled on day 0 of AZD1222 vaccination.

CDR3 sequence: CASVQGASNTEAFF. In nucleotides, the sequence is TGTGCCAGCGTGCAGGGGGCTTCGAACACTGAAGCTTTCTTT. This chain is built from TRBV5-4 and TRBJ1-1, with 8 middle bases fitting TRBD1. Taken from the germline V gene (reference sequence), the CDR1 and CDR2 loops are SGHNT and YYREEE. Including the terminal cysteine and phenylalanine, the CDR3 comprises 14 residues. Of the read, only the CDR3 DNA is kept; its 42 bases are in frame from base 1. The junction shows trimming of 7 bases on V and 1 base on J, and the gene matches do not reach 6 bases of it.